This T cell receptor (beta chain) comes out of a study of vaccination and CD4 T cells after COVID-19. Sequenced with the Oncomine TCR Beta short-read assay was DNA taken from cultured CD4+ T cells. TCRdb fed the PCR reads into MiXCR, producing one record per CDR3 protein. There are fewer than 20,000 distinct CDR3 sequences in the sample; around 30% occur only once, and more than 15% lies in the top ten. Stated treatment: approximately nine-day PBMC culture with coronavirus spike peptide pools or control peptides (ViraFEST assay). Within the sample, this clonotype is medium-sized. The antigen remains undetermined. The specimen was cultured CD4+ T cells from blood. The TCR comes from a human donor with COVID-19.

DNA of the CDR3: TGTGCCAGCACCGTAAGGGATTCGGTTGGCTACACCTTC. Its protein is CASTVRDSVGYTF. The chain employs TRBV5-6 and TRBJ1-2, with D unresolved. Germline V gene sequence: CDR1 SGHDT, CDR2 YYEEEE. Trimming took 6 bases from V and 7 from J, leaving 16 bases between them. The CDR3 consists of 13 residues.